The 30 T cell receptor beta chains below all came from one sample that was sequenced in a study of STAT3 mutations in large granular lymphocyte leukemia. Their antigens remain unidentified. Overall study findings and caveats: Every T-LGLL patient had at least one immunodominant TCRbeta clonotype.

Clones were read by immunoSEQ multiplex PCR, and TCRdb kept only the in-frame ones, dropping some. The sample shows roughly 300 clones, 35% of them seen only once. Sequenced sample: peripheral blood mononuclear cells. These receptors were taken from a man aged 55 to 70 with T-cell large granular lymphocyte leukemia. Some clones in this sample may be carry-over from other donors' samples.

This chain links TRBV4-1 with TRBJ2-6; D may be TRBD1 (6 bases). The CDR3 is made up of 16 amino acids. V was clipped by 4 bases and J by 4 bases, with 14 bases between them. Germline CDR1 is MGHRA and CDR2 is YSYEKL. The CDR3 region has the DNA TGCGCCAGCAGCCCCCTGGGGGCTGGAGGGGCCAACGTCCTGACTTTC. Protein product: CASSPLGAGGANVLTF.

This clone is medium-sized in the sample. The V call is TRBV7-9, the J call TRBJ2-7; 7 bases fit TRBD1. V gave up 1 base and J gave up 5 bases; unmatched junction bases: 8. CDR3 length: 15 residues. The germline V gene has CDR1 SEHNR and CDR2 FQNEAQ (reference sequence). The CDR3 loop reads CASSLDLTGLDEQYF. DNA of the CDR3: TGTGCCAGCAGCTTAGACCTGACAGGGCTGGACGAGCAGTACTTC.

This chain joins TRBV7-9 and TRBJ2-5; perhaps D is TRBD1 or TRBD2 (7 bases each). This CDR3 has 15 amino acids. The V gene's germline CDR1 is SEHNR and CDR2 FQNEAQ (reference sequence). Trimming removed 5 bases at V and 5 bases at J, with 18 bases between. The CDR3 here is CASSTKTGRGETQYF. Written as DNA, the CDR3 is TGTGCCAGCAGCACAAAGACAGGGCGGGGGGAGACCCAGTACTTC.

This clone is medium-sized in the sample. The CDR3 sequence is CASSQAVTMTGTYEQYF. The CDR3 bases are TGCGCCAGCAGCCAAGCGGTGACAATGACGGGGACCTACGAGCAGTACTTC. V usage is TRBV4-1 and J usage is TRBJ2-7, with a weak D call TRBD2 (5 bases). The CDR3 runs 17 residues. Per germline, CDR1 MGHRA and CDR2 YSYEKL. Deletions cut 1 base from V and 2 bases from J, with 18 bases between.

The rearrangement links TRBV18 to TRBJ1-1, with 9 bases that match TRBD1. The CDR3 is 13 residues long. Germline loops: CDR1 KGHSH, CDR2 LQKENI. V lost 4 bases, J lost 6 bases, and 3 bases stayed unmatched. The CDR3 protein is CASSLTGGAEAFF. In nucleotides, the CDR3 is TGTGCCAGCTCACTGACAGGGGGGGCTGAAGCTTTCTTT.

This clone was detected only a few times. The CDR3 coding sequence is TGTGCCAGTAGCCGACAGGCCCCTTACACCGGGGAGCTGTTTTTT. Its protein product is CASSRQAPYTGELFF. J is TRBJ2-2 and V is TRBV19; TRBD1 might be the D (6 bases). V lost 6 bases to trimming and J lost 3 bases, with 14 bases between them. Germline lookup yields CDR1 LNHDA and CDR2 SQIVND (reference sequence). CDR3 length equals 15 residues.

The table lists this clone with a few counts. This sequence joins TRBV30 and TRBJ2-7; the match to TRBD1 covers 7 bases. Germline-derived CDR1 and CDR2 are GTSNPN and SVGIG (reference sequence). The CDR3 has 11 residues. V trimming: 5 bases; J trimming: 3 bases; junction bases outside the gene matches: 1. The CDR3 is CAWGTDYEQYF. CDR3 coding DNA: TGTGCCTGGGGGACAGACTACGAGCAGTACTTC.

CDR3 coding DNA: TGTGCCAGCTCATCCGGGACAGGGGGCACTAATGAAAAACTGTTTTTT. Translation: CASSSGTGGTNEKLFF. This sequence joins TRBV18 and TRBJ1-4; 12 nucleotides agree with TRBD1. The trim removed 5 bases at V and 2 bases at J, leaving 3 bases unmatched. CDR1 and CDR2 from the germline V gene are KGHSH and LQKENI. The CDR3 runs to 16 residues.

This clone was seen a handful of times. The chain uses TRBV28 and TRBJ1-2; no firm D call. The CDR3 extends over 13 amino acids. Germline V gene sequence: CDR1 MDHEN, CDR2 SYDVKM. Trimming removed 6 bases from V and 2 bases from J, with 10 bases in between. In nucleotides, the CDR3 is TGTGCCAGCAGCCTCACGAACAACTATGGCTACACCTTC. It yields the protein CASSLTNNYGYTF.

This clone was found a few times. This chain connects TRBV5-4 to TRBJ2-1, with D perhaps TRBD1 (5 bases). Trimming stripped 2 bases from V and 4 bases from J, with 13 bases between. CDR1 SGHNT and CDR2 YYREEE come from the germline V gene (reference sequence). The CDR3 sequence is 15 residues long. CDR3: CASSLSGMAYNEQFF. CDR3 sequence (DNA): TGTGCCAGCAGCTTATCAGGGATGGCATACAATGAGCAGTTCTTC.

This clone was picked up a small number of times. The chain is built from TRBV28 and TRBJ1-1, with a tentative D call TRBD1 (5 bases). This CDR3 contains 14 residues. Germline V gene lookup returns CDR1 MDHEN and CDR2 SYDVKM. The V and J ends lost 1 base and 10 bases respectively, with 16 bases between them. The chain's CDR3 is CASSLLGDGRGAFF. The CDR3 coding sequence is TGTGCCAGCAGTTTATTAGGGGACGGGAGGGGAGCTTTCTTT.

By proportion, this clone is medium-sized (0.01 to 0.1%). The chain uses TRBV20-1 and TRBJ2-7, with D unresolved. Germline CDR1 and CDR2: DFQATT and SNEGSKA (reference sequence). The CDR3 totals 10 residues. The V gene lost 4 bases and the J gene lost 5 bases, with 6 bases spanning the gap. Here the CDR3 reads CSANKNEQYF. The CDR3 bases are TGCAGTGCTAACAAAAACGAGCAGTACTTC.

This chain uses TRBV6-6 with TRBJ2-7; D gene unclear. Per the germline V gene, CDR1 is MNHNY and CDR2 is SVGAGI (reference sequence). The CDR3 consists of 12 residues. Trimming left V 6 bases short and J 0 bases short, with 6 bases between. The CDR3 loop is CASSVSSYEQYF. The CDR3 DNA sequence: TGTGCCAGCAGCGTGAGCTCCTACGAGCAGTACTTC.

By share, this clone counts as large. The chain uses TRBV4-1 and TRBJ2-3, with no clear D. This CDR3 has 17 residues. From germline, CDR1 is MGHRA and CDR2 YSYEKL. Trimming removed 0 bases from V and 0 bases from J, with 13 bases in between. The CDR3 DNA reads as TGCGCCAGCAGCCAAGATAGTTTAGCTGCTAGCACAGATACGCAGTATTTT. Translating it yields CASSQDSLAASTDTQYF.

The chain links TRBV5-1 to TRBJ1-1; D perhaps matches TRBD1 (6 bases). The CDR3 totals 14 residues. Germline V lookup: CDR1 SGHRS, CDR2 YFSETQ. The V end was cut by 4 bases, the J end by 7 bases, with 17 bases between. The CDR3 is CASSPQGGSNEAFF. In nucleotides, the CDR3 is TGCGCCAGCAGCCCCCAAGGGGGTTCTAATGAAGCTTTCTTT. The full variable domain, rest sourced from reference TRBV5-1 and TRBJ1-1, is KAGVTQTPRYLIKTRGQQVTLSCSPISGHRSVSWYQQTPGQGLQFLFEYFSETQRNKGNFPGRFSGRQFSNSRSEMNVSTLELGDSALYLCASSPQGGSNEAFFGQGTRLTVV.

This clone has more than one count but fewer than ten. The CDR3 sequence: CASSLSRTNYGYTF. The CDR3 nucleotides are TGTGCCAGCAGTTTATCCCGGACAAACTATGGCTACACCTTC. The chain is built from TRBV27 and TRBJ1-2, with D possibly matching TRBD1 (5 bases). Germline loops: CDR1 MNHEY, CDR2 SMNVEV (reference sequence). Deletions cut 0 bases from V and 2 bases from J, with 7 bases between. CDR3 length: 14 amino acids.

Turning to this clone: Since the CDR3 does not end with the conserved phenylalanine or tryptophan, this likely comes from a read error. V is TRBV4-1 and J is TRBJ2-3; D ambiguous. Trimming stripped 0 bases from V and 0 bases from J, with 13 bases between. The V gene's germline CDR1 is MGHRA and CDR2 YSYEKL. The length of the CDR3 is 17 residues. DNA for the CDR3: TGCGCCAGCAGCCAAGATAGTTTAGCTGCTAGCACAGATACGCAGTATGTT. This sequence encodes CASSQDSLAASTDTQYV.

V usage is TRBV18 and J usage is TRBJ2-3; D might be TRBD2 (6 bases). Trimming stripped 6 bases from V and 9 bases from J, with 25 bases between. The CDR3 runs 16 residues. CDR1 is KGHSH and CDR2 is LQKENI in the germline V gene. CDR3 residues: CASSVQGRGPGGTQYF. The CDR3 DNA follows: TGTGCCAGCTCGGTCCAGGGTCGGGGCCCTGGGGGGACGCAGTATTTT.

The rearrangement joins TRBV7-9 to TRBJ2-7, with D possibly being TRBD2 (6 bases). The V gene's germline CDR1 is SEHNR and CDR2 FQNEAQ (reference sequence). The CDR3 has 14 residues. V lost 3 bases, J lost 2 bases, and 11 bases lay in between. The CDR3 DNA follows: TGTGCCAGCAGCTTGACGGGGGTCACCTACGAGCAGTACTTC. It codes for CASSLTGVTYEQYF.

This clone is classed as medium-sized (0.01 to 0.1%). The chain employs TRBV18 and TRBJ2-2; D is ambiguous. Germline lookup yields CDR1 KGHSH and CDR2 LQKENI. The CDR3 length is 15 residues. V lost 3 bases to trimming and J lost 4 bases, with 12 bases between them. The CDR3 DNA follows: TGTGCCAGCTCACCGCCAGATGACGCCACCGGGGAGCTGTTTTTT. This encodes CASSPPDDATGELFF.

The genes are TRBV5-1 and TRBJ2-5; D may be TRBD2 (5 bases). V lost 2 bases, J lost 1 base, and 9 bases lay in between. Germline V gene lookup returns CDR1 SGHRS and CDR2 YFSETQ. This CDR3 region has 14 residues. The CDR3 is CASSFGLVQETQYF. CDR3 in DNA: TGCGCCAGCAGCTTCGGACTGGTCCAAGAGACCCAGTACTTC.

The rearrangement uses TRBV5-4 and TRBJ2-1, with 8 bases lining up with TRBD1. Trimming removed 0 bases from V and 7 bases from J; junction bases left unmatched: 3. The CDR3 has 14 residues. Looked up from germline, CDR1 is SGHNT and CDR2 is YYREEE (reference sequence). The CDR3 here is CASSLGRGLNEQFF. CDR3 coding DNA: TGTGCCAGCAGCTTGGGCAGGGGGCTAAATGAGCAGTTCTTC.

The rearrangement uses TRBV5-6 and TRBJ2-7; D is perhaps TRBD1 or TRBD2 (5 bases each). Per germline, CDR1 SGHDT and CDR2 YYEEEE. This CDR3 is 14 amino acids long. The V end lost 2 bases, the J end lost 3 bases, and 12 bases lay between the germline ends. The CDR3 sequence: CASSFGTFIYEQYF. The CDR3 bases are TGTGCCAGCAGCTTCGGGACGTTCATCTACGAGCAGTACTTC.

The sample holds a few counts of this clone. This chain uses TRBV18 with TRBJ1-2; D gene unclear. Germline assignment: CDR1 KGHSH and CDR2 LQKENI. The CDR3 is 13 amino acids. Trimming left V 3 bases short and J 7 bases short, with 12 bases between. The CDR3 loop reads CASSPGERGGYTF. CDR3 coding DNA: TGTGCCAGCTCACCGGGAGAGCGGGGTGGCTACACCTTC.

This clone was observed a few times. CDR3 region: CASTLGYRGGSPLHF. The DNA for the CDR3 is TGTGCCAGCACCCTAGGTTACAGGGGAGGTTCACCCCTCCACTTT. The chain carries TRBV28 and TRBJ1-6; 7 bases agree with TRBD1. CDR1 is MDHEN, CDR2 SYDVKM, per germline. The CDR3 length is 15 residues. With 7 bases clipped from V and 9 bases from J, the junction kept 12 bases outside the gene matches.

By share, this clone counts as large. The chain joins TRBV11-1 to TRBJ1-6; D unclear. This CDR3 has 14 amino acids. Trimming pared 1 base from V and 5 bases from J, leaving 6 bases between. Germline values: CDR1 SGHAT, CDR2 FQDESV (reference sequence). Here the CDR3 reads CASSLGRDNSPLHF. CDR3 in DNA: TGTGCCAGCAGCTTAGGACGAGATAATTCACCCCTCCACTTT.

The rearrangement uses TRBV7-3 and TRBJ2-5; the D gene is possibly TRBD2 (5 bases). The CDR3 loop spans 15 amino acids. The V gene's germline CDR1 is SGHTA and CDR2 FQGTGA. The ends were cut back, 3 bases at V and 5 bases at J, with 16 bases in the middle. CDR3 amino acids: CASSLSDGLWETQYF. Written as DNA, the CDR3 is TGTGCCAGCAGCTTGTCGGACGGACTTTGGGAGACCCAGTACTTC.

The CDR3 DNA reads as TGTGCCAGCAGCTATATTCAAGGGGTTGGCTACACCTTC. Translating gives CASSYIQGVGYTF. This chain connects TRBV14 to TRBJ1-2, with D maybe TRBD1 (5 bases). Germline V gene sequence: CDR1 SGHDN, CDR2 FVKESK. This CDR3 region has 13 residues. V was shortened by 5 bases and J by 7 bases, with 14 bases between the two germline ends.

This chain uses TRBV30 with TRBJ1-2; 9 positions match TRBD1. V gave up 3 bases and J gave up 4 bases; unmatched junction bases: 6. CDR3 size: 14 residues. CDR1 is GTSNPN, CDR2 SVGIG, per germline (reference sequence). CDR3: CAWSPPTGGYGYTF. For the CDR3, the DNA is TGTGCCTGGAGCCCCCCGACAGGGGGCTATGGCTACACCTTC.

The chain employs TRBV7-8 and TRBJ2-3; possibly TRBD2 for D (5 bases). The CDR3 has 16 amino acids. Trimming left V 2 bases short and J 0 bases short, with 12 bases between. Germline V gives CDR1 SGHVS, CDR2 FQNEAQ. The CDR3 sequence is CASSLSWELSTDTQYF. For the CDR3, the DNA is TGTGCCAGCAGCTTAAGTTGGGAGTTAAGCACAGATACGCAGTATTTT.